The rows below give T cell receptor beta chains drawn from one sample of a study of cytomegalovirus exposure and HLA in healthy donors. Assay: immunoSEQ multiplex PCR; the TCRdb copy retains only in-frame clones and omits some. This sample has 45,000 to 65,000 clones, with 93% found just once. The sequenced sample was PBMCs. All receptors derive from a woman aged 18-35 years in good health and CMV-seropositive. CDR3s include the opening cysteine and the closing phenylalanine or tryptophan. Each record gives: J gene, V gene, CDR3 length, CDR3 protein.

J gene: TRBJ2-5; V gene: TRBV9; CDR3 length: 17; CDR3 protein: CASSVGGWRGGLETQYF
J gene: TRBJ1-1; V gene: TRBV7-2; CDR3 length: 13; CDR3 protein: CASSLQAYTEAFF
J gene: TRBJ2-1; V gene: TRBV15; CDR3 length: 14; CDR3 protein: CATSRGGGGDEQFF
J gene: TRBJ2-5; V gene: TRBV7-2; CDR3 length: 15; CDR3 protein: CASRRTGGYQETQYF
J gene: TRBJ1-1; V gene: TRBV18; CDR3 length: 15; CDR3 protein: CASSPVGGFGTEAFF
J gene: TRBJ1-1; V gene: TRBV2; CDR3 length: 13; CDR3 protein: CASSVQQGAEAFF
J gene: TRBJ2-7; V gene: TRBV5-1; CDR3 length: 15; CDR3 protein: CASSLAAQAPYEQYF
J gene: TRBJ2-3; V gene: TRBV23-1; CDR3 length: 19; CDR3 protein: CASSQPRFYRTGSTDTQYF
J gene: TRBJ2-3; V gene: TRBV28; CDR3 length: 15; CDR3 protein: CASSIGGPPSPPQYF
J gene: TRBJ2-3; V gene: TRBV7-2; CDR3 length: 15; CDR3 protein: CASSLTSGSTDTQYF
J gene: TRBJ2-1; V gene: TRBV11-3; CDR3 length: 15; CDR3 protein: CASSLGGTGGNEQFF
J gene: TRBJ2-5; V gene: TRBV6-5; CDR3 length: 15; CDR3 protein: CASTRGLASQETQYF
J gene: TRBJ1-4; V gene: TRBV28; CDR3 length: 16; CDR3 protein: CASSQSTGTGGKKLFF
J gene: TRBJ2-7; V gene: TRBV4-1; CDR3 length: 14; CDR3 protein: CASSQEGQSYEQYF
J gene: TRBJ2-3; V gene: TRBV4-3; CDR3 length: 15; CDR3 protein: CASSQGQASTDTQYF
J gene: TRBJ1-6; V gene: TRBV28; CDR3 length: 16; CDR3 protein: CASRPTGFAHNSPLHF
J gene: TRBJ2-2; V gene: TRBV21-1; CDR3 length: 14; CDR3 protein: CASSKAGGTGELFF
J gene: TRBJ1-2; V gene: TRBV18; CDR3 length: 14; CDR3 protein: CASSPTDRPYGYTF
J gene: TRBJ1-2; V gene: TRBV7-9; CDR3 length: 14; CDR3 protein: CASSLIGGDYGYTF
J gene: TRBJ2-3; V gene: TRBV7-3; CDR3 length: 15; CDR3 protein: CASSRSGGDTDTQYF
J gene: TRBJ1-1; V gene: TRBV5-4; CDR3 length: 16; CDR3 protein: CASSFGTGAQDTEAFF
J gene: TRBJ2-1; V gene: TRBV6-4; CDR3 length: 15; CDR3 protein: CASSPGSSSYNEQFF
J gene: TRBJ1-5; V gene: TRBV5-6; CDR3 length: 15; CDR3 protein: CASSPADSRYQPQHF
J gene: TRBJ2-6; V gene: TRBV18; CDR3 length: 15; CDR3 protein: CASSPLGAGANVLTF
J gene: TRBJ1-5; V gene: TRBV6-1; CDR3 length: 14; CDR3 protein: CASSVREGNQPQHF
J gene: TRBJ2-7; V gene: TRBV14; CDR3 length: 16; CDR3 protein: CASSRGMDRGVDEQYF
J gene: TRBJ1-4; V gene: TRBV10-3; CDR3 length: 13; CDR3 protein: CAISERENEKLFF
J gene: TRBJ1-2; V gene: TRBV25-1; CDR3 length: 13; CDR3 protein: CASQSGTAYGYTF
J gene: TRBJ1-5; V gene: TRBV19; CDR3 length: 18; CDR3 protein: CASSTPGDRVYRNQPQHF
J gene: TRBJ2-7; V gene: TRBV28; CDR3 length: 18; CDR3 protein: CASSWGGLAGGHSYEQYF
J gene: TRBJ1-1; V gene: TRBV27; CDR3 length: 14; CDR3 protein: CASSLISLNTEAFF
J gene: TRBJ2-3; V gene: TRBV6-6; CDR3 length: 14; CDR3 protein: CASTRDLRTDTQYF
J gene: TRBJ1-4; V gene: TRBV6-1; CDR3 length: 14; CDR3 protein: CASSESTGIMKLFF
J gene: TRBJ1-2; V gene: TRBV6-6; CDR3 length: 15; CDR3 protein: CASSYSIRSGYGYTF
J gene: TRBJ1-2; V gene: TRBV4-2; CDR3 length: 16; CDR3 protein: CASSQGQENINYGYTF
J gene: TRBJ1-1; V gene: TRBV27; CDR3 length: 13; CDR3 protein: CASSPYRNTEAFF
J gene: TRBJ2-2; V gene: TRBV7-2; CDR3 length: 19; CDR3 protein: CASSLVGASGGARTGELFF
J gene: TRBJ1-4; V gene: TRBV28; CDR3 length: 15; CDR3 protein: CASSLGGTGGEKLFF
J gene: TRBJ2-2; V gene: TRBV9; CDR3 length: 17; CDR3 protein: CASSARDGGTKKGELFF
J gene: TRBJ1-2; V gene: TRBV19; CDR3 length: 15; CDR3 protein: CASSSGTARDYGYTF
J gene: TRBJ2-7; V gene: TRBV6-6; CDR3 length: 16; CDR3 protein: CASSYTYGGKEDEQYF
J gene: TRBJ2-1; V gene: TRBV4-1; CDR3 length: 16; CDR3 protein: CASSRGLIVSYNEQFF
J gene: TRBJ1-5; V gene: TRBV10-3; CDR3 length: 15; CDR3 protein: CAISTGLEGYETQHF
J gene: TRBJ2-7; V gene: TRBV14; CDR3 length: 15; CDR3 protein: CASSQQPGQSYEQYF
J gene: TRBJ1-1; V gene: TRBV13; CDR3 length: 15; CDR3 protein: CASSPQDRDNSEAFF
J gene: TRBJ2-7; V gene: TRBV6-1; CDR3 length: 12; CDR3 protein: CASSTGGYEQYF
J gene: TRBJ1-2; V gene: TRBV6-6; CDR3 length: 16; CDR3 protein: CASRQTGGPYNYGYTF
J gene: TRBJ2-1; V gene: TRBV28; CDR3 length: 14; CDR3 protein: CASRRDRRLNEQFF
J gene: TRBJ2-3; V gene: TRBV5-4; CDR3 length: 14; CDR3 protein: CASSGGESTDTQYF
J gene: TRBJ2-5; V gene: TRBV25-1; CDR3 length: 17; CDR3 protein: CASSESSGGVIRETQYF
J gene: TRBJ2-7; V gene: TRBV28; CDR3 length: 13; CDR3 protein: CASSLGGRGEQYF
J gene: TRBJ1-5; V gene: TRBV7-2; CDR3 length: 15; CDR3 protein: CASSGRDSLNQPQHF
J gene: TRBJ2-1; V gene: TRBV30; CDR3 length: 13; CDR3 protein: CAWSVQGRHEQFF
J gene: TRBJ2-1; V gene: TRBV6-5; CDR3 length: 15; CDR3 protein: CASFRLAGGNREQFF
J gene: TRBJ1-3; V gene: TRBV5-4; CDR3 length: 16; CDR3 protein: CASSPGGGASGNTIYF
J gene: TRBJ1-4; V gene: TRBV29-1; CDR3 length: 14; CDR3 protein: CSVAGTEKNEKLFF
J gene: TRBJ2-5; V gene: TRBV6-4; CDR3 length: 15; CDR3 protein: CASSEGAGGQETQYF
J gene: TRBJ1-2; V gene: TRBV19; CDR3 length: 17; CDR3 protein: CASSIDLPTGAGYGYTF